The present T cell receptor beta chain was sequenced within a study of shared clonotypes between healthy human individuals. At the level of the study: Sampling drew on donors who were two women and three men aged 18 to 49.

It was CD45RO-negative cells, positively selected for CCR7, that made up naive CD8 cells, with terminally differentiated effector memory CD45RA+ cells excluded. It was at deep level that the assay was run. Across several immunoSEQ plates, the genomic DNA of each subset was split evenly. Data came from immunoSEQ multiplex PCR; TCRdb stores just in-frame clones and leaves some out. The sample shows about 2 million clones, just under 95% of them seen only once. V lost 5 bases to trimming and J lost 5 bases, with 16 bases between them. Germline V gene sequence: CDR1 MNHEY, CDR2 SVGAGI. There are 14 residues in the CDR3.

The receptor was derived from a man younger than 35 in good health. The rearrangement joins TRBV6-5 to TRBJ2-7; D may be TRBD1 (5 bases). Sequencing input: naive CD8+ T cells sorted from blood. CDR3 residues: CASSRTGPGDEQYF. The CDR3 DNA reads as TGTGCCAGCAGTCGCACAGGCCCCGGCGACGAGCAGTACTTC.